A single sample gave rise to the 21 T cell receptor beta chains below, sequenced in a study of lymphopenia after photon versus proton radiotherapy (dated by TCRdb to between 2017 and 2020). The library was built by means of the immunoSEQ multiplex PCR assay. TCRdb mirrors the immuneACCESS table, restricted to in-frame sequences. Some clones are absent from its copies; in checked studies, under half trace to an unresolved V gene, and the reason for the others is unknown. The sample includes 65,000 to 85,000 clones, with 85% to 95% observed a single time. The ten most abundant clones make up 2.2% of the sample. Sequenced here: peripheral blood, sampled from a patient treated with photon-based radiotherapy. These receptors originate from a woman between 40 and 50 years old with cholangiocarcinoma.

The sample holds a few counts of this clone. The rearrangement links TRBV30 to TRBJ1-1, with unresolved D. The CDR3 spans 10 residues. Trimming took off 2 bases at V and 8 bases at J, with 6 bases between the two ends. Germline CDR1 GTSNPN, CDR2 SVGIG (reference sequence). The CDR3 nucleotides read TGTGCCTGGAGTAGGCAGGAAGCTTTCTTT. Protein product: CAWSRQEAFF.

This clone was seen only once. The V call is TRBV30, the J call TRBJ1-5; D ambiguous. Trimming pared 3 bases from V and 5 bases from J, leaving 11 bases between. The CDR3 covers 13 residues. Germline V gene sequence: CDR1 GTSNPN, CDR2 SVGIG (reference sequence). The CDR3 spells CAWSGGRDQPQHF. The CDR3 region has the DNA TGTGCCTGGAGCGGAGGGAGGGATCAGCCCCAGCATTTT.

The chain is built from TRBV6-4 and TRBJ1-6; D gene unclear. V was shortened by 3 bases and J by 5 bases, with 8 bases between the two germline ends. This CDR3 spans 14 amino acids. Germline V gene lookup returns CDR1 MRHNA and CDR2 SNTAGT. The CDR3 DNA reads TGTGCCAGCAGTGATCAACCTGATAATTCACCCCTCCACTTT. Protein sequence: CASSDQPDNSPLHF.

The rearrangement joins TRBV6-5 to TRBJ1-6, with a tentative D call TRBD1 (5 bases). The V gene lost 6 bases and the J gene lost 9 bases, with 15 bases spanning the gap. Germline CDR1 and CDR2: MNHEY and SVGAGI. There are 14 residues in the CDR3. The CDR3 sequence is CASSFGAFGSPLHF. CDR3 coding DNA: TGTGCCAGCAGCTTCGGGGCTTTTGGTTCACCCCTCCACTTT.

This sequence joins TRBV4-1 and TRBJ2-3; D is ambiguous. This CDR3 spans 14 amino acids. Trimming pared 1 base from V and 1 base from J, leaving 6 bases between. The germline V gene encodes CDR1 MGHRA and CDR2 YSYEKL. This CDR3 is CASSQGTRTDTQYF. CDR3 bases: TGCGCCAGCAGCCAAGGGACCCGCACAGATACGCAGTATTTT.

The chain links TRBV30 to TRBJ1-1; perhaps TRBD1 as D (5 bases). The CDR3 has 13 amino acids. Trimming cost V 5 bases and J 3 bases, with 13 bases left between them. Germline V gene lookup returns CDR1 GTSNPN and CDR2 SVGIG (reference sequence). The CDR3, as DNA: TGTGCCTGGCATGAACCAGGGTACACTGAAGCTTTCTTT. This codes for CAWHEPGYTEAFF. The variable domain in full, with the rest retrieved from reference TRBV30 and TRBJ1-1, is SQTIHQWPATLVQPVGSPLSLECTVEGTSNPNLYWYRQAAGRGLQLLFYSVGIGQISSEVPQNLSASRPQDRQFILSSKKLLLSDSGFYLCAWHEPGYTEAFFGQGTRLTVV.

The CDR3: CASSEARTGVPEAFF. The CDR3 region has the DNA TGTGCCAGCAGTGAAGCGAGGACAGGGGTACCTGAAGCTTTCTTT. The rearrangement links TRBV2 to TRBJ1-1, with TRBD1 matching 9 bases. This CDR3 comprises 15 residues. The J segment lost 6 bases and the V segment lost 0 bases, leaving 5 bases of the junction unmatched. In germline, CDR1 is SNHLY, CDR2 FYNNEI.

The rearrangement links TRBV11-1 to TRBJ2-1; TRBD1 aligns across 7 bases. Germline trimming cut 1 base from V and 5 bases from J; bases unmatched to any gene: 5. Per germline, CDR1 SGHAT and CDR2 FQDESV (reference sequence). This CDR3 has 15 amino acids. Here the CDR3 DNA reads TGTGCCAGCAGCTTAGTCGTAACAGGGGACAATGAGCAGTTCTTC. Encoded protein: CASSLVVTGDNEQFF. Looking up the rest from reference TRBV11-1 and TRBJ2-1 gives the full variable domain: EAEVAQSPRYKITEKSQAVAFWCDPISGHATLYWYRQILGQGPELLVQFQDESVVDDSQLPKDRFSAERLKGVDSTLKIQPAELGDSAMYLCASSLVVTGDNEQFFGPGTRLTVL.

V gene TRBV15 combines with J gene TRBJ1-4, with unresolved D. The germline V and J ends were trimmed by 6 bases and 4 bases, with 12 bases remaining between them. CDR1 and CDR2 from the germline V gene are LNHNV and YYDKDF (reference sequence). This CDR3 spans 14 amino acids. CDR3 amino acids: CATRNSRVNEKLFF. As DNA, the CDR3 is TGTGCCACCAGAAACAGCCGAGTTAATGAAAAACTGTTTTTT. Together with reference TRBV15 and TRBJ1-4, the CDR3 gives the full variable domain: DAMVIQNPRYQVTQFGKPVTLSCSQTLNHNVMYWYQQKSSQAPKLLFHYYDKDFNNEADTPDNFQSRRPNTSFCFLDIRSPGLGDTAMYLCATRNSRVNEKLFFGSGTQLSVL.

This chain connects TRBV9 to TRBJ1-2, with unresolved D. CDR1 and CDR2 (germline): SGDLS, YYNGEE. The length of the CDR3 is 14 residues. The V end was cut by 4 bases, the J end by 6 bases, with 16 bases between. In DNA form, the CDR3 reads TGTGCCAGCAGCCTATCATTCGCCCCCAATGGCTACACCTTC. Its protein is CASSLSFAPNGYTF.

The chain couples TRBV7-6 to TRBJ2-2; D ambiguous. V was trimmed by 0 bases and J by 4 bases, leaving 9 bases between them. This CDR3 is built from 15 residues. From germline, CDR1 is SGHVS and CDR2 FNYEAQ. Written as DNA, the CDR3 is TGTGCCAGCAGCTTAGCGATGGCCTTCACCGGGGAGCTGTTTTTT. Encoded protein: CASSLAMAFTGELFF.

The chain carries TRBV5-1 and TRBJ2-1, with TRBD1 matching 7 bases. Germline values: CDR1 SGHRS, CDR2 YFSETQ. This CDR3 comprises 15 residues. V was pared by 7 bases and J by 9 bases, with 16 bases of the junction left unmatched. Here the CDR3 DNA reads TGCGCCAGCGAGTTGGAGCAGGGGGTTCTGGGTGAGCAGTTCTTC. Encoded protein: CASELEQGVLGEQFF.

The chain combines TRBV5-1 with TRBJ2-2; 12 bases are shared with TRBD2. V lost 4 bases and J lost 1; bases outside the gene matches: 5. The CDR3 runs 17 residues. Germline V lookup: CDR1 SGHRS, CDR2 YFSETQ. CDR3 sequence (DNA): TGCGCCAGCAGCCTTATGACTAGCGGGGGGAACACCGGGGAGCTGTTTTTT. Its translation is CASSLMTSGGNTGELFF.

The chain joins TRBV11-2 to TRBJ2-5; D uncertain. This CDR3 contains 12 residues. Germline V CDR1 and CDR2: SGHAT, FQNNGV. V lost 5 bases, J lost 4 bases, and 8 bases lay in between. The CDR3 nucleotides are TGTGCCAGCAGCCCACTTGGAGAGACCCAGTACTTC. This sequence encodes CASSPLGETQYF.

This rearrangement joins TRBV11-2 to TRBJ2-1; no firm D call. V was cut by 4 bases and J by 2 bases, with 18 bases left in between. CDR3 length: 17 amino acids. Germline V CDR1 and CDR2: SGHAT, FQNNGV. The CDR3 loop is CASSSLQRLGAYNEQFF. The CDR3 bases are TGTGCCAGCAGCTCCCTACAGCGCCTTGGGGCCTACAATGAGCAGTTCTTC. The full variable domain, its missing parts supplied by reference TRBV11-2 and TRBJ2-1, is EAGVAQSPRYKIIEKRQSVAFWCNPISGHATLYWYQQILGQGPKLLIQFQNNGVVDDSQLPKDRFSAERLKGVDSTLKIQPAKLEDSAVYLCASSSLQRLGAYNEQFFGPGTRLTVL.

The J gene is TRBJ1-1, the V gene TRBV4-1; D is perhaps TRBD1 (5 bases). The V end lost 0 bases, the J end lost 0 bases, and 8 bases lay between the germline ends. The germline V gene encodes CDR1 MGHRA and CDR2 YSYEKL. CDR3 length equals 15 residues. CDR3 in amino acids: CASSQDGGLNTEAFF. The CDR3 region has the DNA TGCGCCAGCAGCCAAGATGGGGGACTGAACACTGAAGCTTTCTTT.

The chain carries TRBV19 and TRBJ1-2, with 9 bases aligning to TRBD1. Trimming at V came to 7 bases and at J to 7 bases, leaving 10 bases not matched to a gene. The CDR3 has 14 residues. Germline lookup yields CDR1 LNHDA and CDR2 SQIVND (reference sequence). The CDR3 region has the DNA TGTGCCAGTACCCGGGACAGGGCAGAGAGTGGCTACACCTTC. It yields the protein CASTRDRAESGYTF.

The gene calls are TRBV5-4 and TRBJ2-2; D is perhaps TRBD1 or TRBD2 (5 bases each). V was shortened by 1 base and J by 2 bases, with 12 bases between the two germline ends. In germline, CDR1 is SGHNT, CDR2 YYREEE (reference sequence). This CDR3 is built from 16 residues. This CDR3 reads CASSLFVRGNTGELFF. CDR3 sequence (DNA): TGTGCCAGCAGCTTGTTCGTGAGGGGCAACACCGGGGAGCTGTTTTTT.

This chain uses TRBV19 with TRBJ1-2, with unresolved D. CDR1 is LNHDA and CDR2 is SQIVND in the germline V gene (reference sequence). The V end was cut by 5 bases, the J end by 2 bases, with 12 bases between. This CDR3 spans 14 amino acids. CDR3 sequence: CASSSGMDNYGYTF. In DNA, the CDR3 is TGTGCCAGTAGTTCGGGGATGGACAACTATGGCTACACCTTC. Together with reference TRBV19 and TRBJ1-2, the CDR3 gives the full variable domain: DGGITQSPKYLFRKEGQNVTLSCEQNLNHDAMYWYRQDPGQGLRLIYYSQIVNDFQKGDIAEGYSVSREKKESFPLTVTSAQKNPTAFYLCASSSGMDNYGYTFGSGTRLTVV.

This chain links TRBV19 with TRBJ2-7; TRBD2 matches at 7 bases. There are 14 residues in the CDR3. Losses at the gene ends were 7 bases for V and 1 base for J; bases not matched to a gene: 7. Germline V gene data show CDR1 as LNHDA and CDR2 as SQIVND (reference sequence). The CDR3 sequence is CASKSTGGSYEQYF. The CDR3 nucleotides read TGTGCCAGTAAGTCCACGGGGGGATCCTACGAGCAGTACTTC.

The chain employs TRBV28 and TRBJ1-2; unclear D gene. V dropped 8 bases and J dropped 5 bases, with 15 bases sitting between them. Looked up from germline, CDR1 is MDHEN and CDR2 is SYDVKM. The CDR3 totals 13 residues. Here the CDR3 reads CASGSLRGYGYTF. The DNA of the CDR3 is TGTGCCAGCGGCAGTTTACGGGGTTATGGCTACACCTTC.